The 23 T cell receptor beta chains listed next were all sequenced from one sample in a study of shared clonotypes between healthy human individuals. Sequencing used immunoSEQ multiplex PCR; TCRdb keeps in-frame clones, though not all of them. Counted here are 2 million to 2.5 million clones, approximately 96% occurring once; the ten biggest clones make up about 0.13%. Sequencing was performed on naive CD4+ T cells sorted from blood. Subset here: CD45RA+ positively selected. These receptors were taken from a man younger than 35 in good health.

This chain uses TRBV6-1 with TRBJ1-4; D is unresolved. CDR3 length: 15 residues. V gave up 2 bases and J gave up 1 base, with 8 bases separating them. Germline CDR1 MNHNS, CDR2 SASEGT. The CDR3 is CASSESLGTNEKLFF. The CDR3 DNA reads TGTGCCAGCAGTGAATCGTTGGGAACTAATGAAAAACTGTTTTTT.

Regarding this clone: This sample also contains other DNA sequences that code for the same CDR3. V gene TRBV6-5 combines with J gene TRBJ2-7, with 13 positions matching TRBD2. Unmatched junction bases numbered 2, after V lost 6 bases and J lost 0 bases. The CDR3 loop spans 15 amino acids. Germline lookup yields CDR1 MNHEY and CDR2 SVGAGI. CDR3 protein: CASSRTSGSSYEQYF. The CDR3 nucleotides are TGTGCCAGCAGCAGGACTAGCGGGAGCTCCTACGAGCAGTACTTC.

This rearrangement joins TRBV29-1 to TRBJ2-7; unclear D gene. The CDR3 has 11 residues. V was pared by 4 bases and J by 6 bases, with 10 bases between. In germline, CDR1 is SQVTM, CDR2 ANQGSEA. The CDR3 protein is CSVVLLGEQYF. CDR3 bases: TGCAGCGTTGTTCTGCTAGGCGAGCAGTACTTC.

CDR3 amino acids: CAIGGGAGVRYTF. The CDR3 nucleotides are TGTGCTATTGGAGGGGGCGCAGGAGTACGCTACACCTTC. The chain couples TRBV10-3 to TRBJ1-2; 7 bases fit TRBD1. Germline-derived CDR1 and CDR2 are ENHRY and SYGVKD. This CDR3 comprises 13 residues.

CDR3 in DNA: TGTGCCTGGACAGGAAGATTGGGTAATGAAAAACTGTTTTTT. It is translated as CAWTGRLGNEKLFF. This chain uses TRBV30 with TRBJ1-4; D unresolved. V lost 4 bases and J lost 4, with 13 bases in between. Germline lookup yields CDR1 GTSNPN and CDR2 SVGIG (reference sequence). The CDR3 loop spans 14 amino acids.

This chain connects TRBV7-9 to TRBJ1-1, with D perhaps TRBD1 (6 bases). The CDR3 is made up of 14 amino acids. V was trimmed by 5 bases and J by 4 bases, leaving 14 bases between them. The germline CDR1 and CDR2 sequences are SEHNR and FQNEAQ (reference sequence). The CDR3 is CASSPLLGGTEAFF. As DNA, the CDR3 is TGTGCCAGCAGCCCGCTTCTAGGGGGCACTGAAGCTTTCTTT.

This chain's CDR3 is CASTQGALVFNEQFF. CDR3 DNA: TGTGCCAGCACCCAGGGGGCCTTGGTTTTCAATGAGCAGTTCTTC. The V gene is TRBV25-1, the J gene TRBJ2-1, with 8 nucleotides matching TRBD1. J lost 6 bases, V lost 7 bases, and 11 bases had no gene match. The CDR3 sequence is 15 residues long. Germline V gene sequence: CDR1 MGHDK, CDR2 SYGVNS.

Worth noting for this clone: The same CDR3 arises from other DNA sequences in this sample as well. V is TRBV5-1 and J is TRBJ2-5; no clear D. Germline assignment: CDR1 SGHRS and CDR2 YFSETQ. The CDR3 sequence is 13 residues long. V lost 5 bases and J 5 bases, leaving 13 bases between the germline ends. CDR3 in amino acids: CASSLVVAETQYF. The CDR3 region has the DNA TGCGCCAGCAGTCTGGTAGTAGCCGAGACCCAGTACTTC.

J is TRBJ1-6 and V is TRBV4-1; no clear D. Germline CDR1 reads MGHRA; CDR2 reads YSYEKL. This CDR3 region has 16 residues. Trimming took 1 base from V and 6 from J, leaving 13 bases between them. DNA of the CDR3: TGCGCCAGCAGCCAAGTAAGCGGGGAGGTTAATTCACCCCTCCACTTT. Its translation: CASSQVSGEVNSPLHF.

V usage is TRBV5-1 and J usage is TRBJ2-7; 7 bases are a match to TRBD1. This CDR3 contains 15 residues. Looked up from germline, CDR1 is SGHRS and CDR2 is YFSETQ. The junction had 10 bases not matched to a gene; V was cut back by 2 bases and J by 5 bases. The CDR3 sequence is CASSLFALTGNEQYF. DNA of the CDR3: TGCGCCAGCAGCTTATTCGCCCTGACAGGGAACGAGCAGTACTTC.

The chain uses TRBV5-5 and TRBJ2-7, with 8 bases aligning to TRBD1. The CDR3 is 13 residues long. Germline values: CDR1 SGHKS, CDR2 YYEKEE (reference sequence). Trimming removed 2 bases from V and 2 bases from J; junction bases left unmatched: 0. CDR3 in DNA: TGTGCCAGCAGCTTACAGGGGGCCTACGAGCAGTACTTC. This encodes CASSLQGAYEQYF.

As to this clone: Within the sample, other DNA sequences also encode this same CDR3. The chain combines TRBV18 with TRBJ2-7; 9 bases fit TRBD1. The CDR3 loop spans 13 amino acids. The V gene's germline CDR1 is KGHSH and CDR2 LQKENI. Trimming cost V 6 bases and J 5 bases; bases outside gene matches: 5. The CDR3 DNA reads TGTGCCAGCTCGTCCGGGACAGGGAACGAGCAGTACTTC. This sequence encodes CASSSGTGNEQYF.

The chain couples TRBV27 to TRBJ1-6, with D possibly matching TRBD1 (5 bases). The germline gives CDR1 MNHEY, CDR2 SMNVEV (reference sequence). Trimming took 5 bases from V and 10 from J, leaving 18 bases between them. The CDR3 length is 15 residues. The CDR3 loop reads CASSRAGGVGSPLHF. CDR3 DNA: TGTGCCAGCAGTAGGGCGGGGGGGGTAGGCTCACCCCTCCACTTT.

The CDR3 bases are TGTGCCTGGAGCGCACAGACGGACCGGTCCTACAATGAGCAGTTCTTC. Its protein is CAWSAQTDRSYNEQFF. The chain joins TRBV30 to TRBJ2-1; D gene uncertain. CDR1 and CDR2 (germline): GTSNPN, SVGIG (reference sequence). This CDR3 is 16 amino acids long. Trimming pared 3 bases from V and 1 base from J, leaving 16 bases between.

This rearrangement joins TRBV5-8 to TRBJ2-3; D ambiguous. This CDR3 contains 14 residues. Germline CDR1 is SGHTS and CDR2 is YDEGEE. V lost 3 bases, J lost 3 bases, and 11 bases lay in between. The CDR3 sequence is CASSSHRWTDTQYF. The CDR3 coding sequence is TGTGCCAGCAGCTCCCATCGATGGACAGATACGCAGTATTTT.

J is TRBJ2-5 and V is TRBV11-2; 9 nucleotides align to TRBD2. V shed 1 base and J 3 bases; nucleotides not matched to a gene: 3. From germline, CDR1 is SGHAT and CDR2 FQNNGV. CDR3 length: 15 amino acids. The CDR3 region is CASSLVLAGKETQYF. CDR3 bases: TGTGCCAGCAGCTTAGTTCTAGCGGGAAAAGAGACCCAGTACTTC.

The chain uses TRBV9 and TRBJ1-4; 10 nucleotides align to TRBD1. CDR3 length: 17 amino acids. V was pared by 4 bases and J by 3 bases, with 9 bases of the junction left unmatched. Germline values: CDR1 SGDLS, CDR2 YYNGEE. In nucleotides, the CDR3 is TGTGCCAGCAGCCCCCGGGACAGGGGTGTACCTAATGAAAAACTGTTTTTT. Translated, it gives CASSPRDRGVPNEKLFF.

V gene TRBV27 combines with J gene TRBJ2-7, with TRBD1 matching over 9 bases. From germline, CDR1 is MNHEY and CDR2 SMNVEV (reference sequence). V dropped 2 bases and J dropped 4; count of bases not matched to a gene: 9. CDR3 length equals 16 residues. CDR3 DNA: TGTGCCAGCAGTTTAAAGGGACAGGGATTTGGGTACGAGCAGTACTTC. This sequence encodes CASSLKGQGFGYEQYF.

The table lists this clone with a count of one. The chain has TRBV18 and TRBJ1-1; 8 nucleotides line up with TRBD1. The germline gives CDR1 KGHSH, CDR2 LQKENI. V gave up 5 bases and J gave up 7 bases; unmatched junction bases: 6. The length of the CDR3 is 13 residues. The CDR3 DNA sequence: TGTGCCAGCTCATCGGGACAGGCGGTTGAAGCTTTCTTT. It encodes CASSSGQAVEAFF.

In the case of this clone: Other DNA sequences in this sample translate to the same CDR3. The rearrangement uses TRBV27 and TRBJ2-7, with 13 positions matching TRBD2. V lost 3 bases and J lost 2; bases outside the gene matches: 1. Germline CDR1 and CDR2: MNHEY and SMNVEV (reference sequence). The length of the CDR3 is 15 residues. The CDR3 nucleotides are TGTGCCAGCAGTTTGACTAGCGGGGGGCCCTACGAGCAGTACTTC. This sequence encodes CASSLTSGGPYEQYF.

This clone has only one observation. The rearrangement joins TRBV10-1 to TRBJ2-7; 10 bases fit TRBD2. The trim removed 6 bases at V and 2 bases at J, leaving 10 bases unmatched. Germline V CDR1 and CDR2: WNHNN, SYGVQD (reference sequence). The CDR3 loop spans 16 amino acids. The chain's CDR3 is CASRDKSGRETYEQYF. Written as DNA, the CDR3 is TGCGCCAGCAGAGATAAGAGCGGGAGGGAAACCTACGAGCAGTACTTC.

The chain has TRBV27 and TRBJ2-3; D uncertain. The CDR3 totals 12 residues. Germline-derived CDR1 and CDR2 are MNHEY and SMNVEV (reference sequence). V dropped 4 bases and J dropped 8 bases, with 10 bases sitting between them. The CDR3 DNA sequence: TGTGCCAGCAGTTCCTTGTCGGGTACGCAGTATTTT. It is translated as CASSSLSGTQYF.

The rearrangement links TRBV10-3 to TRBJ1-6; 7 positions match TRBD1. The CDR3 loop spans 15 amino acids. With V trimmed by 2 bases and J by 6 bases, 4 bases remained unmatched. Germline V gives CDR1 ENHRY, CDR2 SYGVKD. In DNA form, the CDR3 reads TGTGCCATCAGTGAGCGGGACAGTTCTAATTCACCCCTCCACTTT. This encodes CAISERDSSNSPLHF.